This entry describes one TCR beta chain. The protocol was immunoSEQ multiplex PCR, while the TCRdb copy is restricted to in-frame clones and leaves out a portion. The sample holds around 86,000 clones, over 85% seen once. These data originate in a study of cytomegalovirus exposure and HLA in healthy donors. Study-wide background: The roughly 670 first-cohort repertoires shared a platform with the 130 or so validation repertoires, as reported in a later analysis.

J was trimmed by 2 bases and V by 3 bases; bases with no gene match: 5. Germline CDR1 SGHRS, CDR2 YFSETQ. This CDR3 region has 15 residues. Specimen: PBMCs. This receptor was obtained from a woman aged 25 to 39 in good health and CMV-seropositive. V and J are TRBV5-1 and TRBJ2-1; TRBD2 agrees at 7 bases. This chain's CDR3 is CASSYASGTYNEQFF. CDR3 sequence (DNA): TGCGCCAGCAGCTACGCTAGCGGAACCTACAATGAGCAGTTCTTC.